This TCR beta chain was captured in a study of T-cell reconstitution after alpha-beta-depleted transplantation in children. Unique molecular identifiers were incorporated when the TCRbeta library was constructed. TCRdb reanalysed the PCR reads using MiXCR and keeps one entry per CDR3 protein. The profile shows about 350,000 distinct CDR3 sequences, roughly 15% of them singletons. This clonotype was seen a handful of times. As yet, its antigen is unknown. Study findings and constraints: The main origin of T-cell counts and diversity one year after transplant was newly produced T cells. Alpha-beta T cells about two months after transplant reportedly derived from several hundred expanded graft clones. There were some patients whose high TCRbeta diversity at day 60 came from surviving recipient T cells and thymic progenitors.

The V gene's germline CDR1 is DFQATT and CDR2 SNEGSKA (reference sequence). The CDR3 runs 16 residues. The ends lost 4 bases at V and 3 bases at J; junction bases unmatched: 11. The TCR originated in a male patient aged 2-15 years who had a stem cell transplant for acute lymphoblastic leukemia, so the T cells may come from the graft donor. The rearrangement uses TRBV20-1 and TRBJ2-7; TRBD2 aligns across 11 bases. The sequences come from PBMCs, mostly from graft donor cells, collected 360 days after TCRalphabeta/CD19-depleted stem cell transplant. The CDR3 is CSANYPGLAGGYEQYF. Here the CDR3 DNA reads TGCAGTGCTAACTACCCTGGGCTAGCGGGAGGCTACGAGCAGTACTTC.